The source of this T cell receptor (beta chain) is a study of EBV T-cell therapy then PD-1 blockade in nasopharyngeal carcinoma. By its share, this clone is medium-sized. Antigen specificity is unknown. Treatment: AdE1-LMPpoly-expanded autologous EBV-specific T-cell therapy followed by anti-PD-1 nivolumab. Trimming left V 3 bases short and J 10 bases short, with 16 bases between. The germline V gene encodes CDR1 MGHDK and CDR2 SYGVNS. The CDR3 length is 14 residues. Sequencing was performed with immunoSEQ multiplex PCR; in TCRdb, only in-frame clones are kept and a portion is missing. Of roughly 22,000 clones listed, about 79% are singletons.

This TCR was sampled from a man between 35 and 55 years old with nasopharyngeal carcinoma. The sequencing here drew on CD8+ T cells from blood, taken at day -245 from a patient whose treatment included autologous EBV-specific T cells and nivolumab. The chain recombines TRBV25-1 with TRBJ1-5; D not certain. The CDR3 coding sequence is TGTGCCAGCAGTGAGACACGTGAAGTCAGCCCCCAGCATTTT. This gives the protein CASSETREVSPQHF.